This TCR beta chain stems from a study of cytomegalovirus exposure and HLA in healthy donors. The PCR ran on 60 Vbeta and 13 Jbeta primers. Sequencing was performed with immunoSEQ multiplex PCR; in TCRdb, only in-frame clones are kept and a portion is missing. The sample carries roughly 100,000 clones, 50% to 70% recorded once. Unmatched junction bases numbered 7, after V lost 1 base and J lost 1 base. Looked up from germline, CDR1 is SGDLS and CDR2 is YYNGEE. This CDR3 contains 17 residues. V is TRBV9 and J is TRBJ1-1; 10 bases agree with TRBD1. Material for sequencing was PBMCs. The receptor comes from a human donor in good health. CDR3 bases: TGTGCCAGCAGCGTAAACCGGGACAGGGGCCCGAACACTGAAGCTTTCTTT. Its translation is CASSVNRDRGPNTEAFF.